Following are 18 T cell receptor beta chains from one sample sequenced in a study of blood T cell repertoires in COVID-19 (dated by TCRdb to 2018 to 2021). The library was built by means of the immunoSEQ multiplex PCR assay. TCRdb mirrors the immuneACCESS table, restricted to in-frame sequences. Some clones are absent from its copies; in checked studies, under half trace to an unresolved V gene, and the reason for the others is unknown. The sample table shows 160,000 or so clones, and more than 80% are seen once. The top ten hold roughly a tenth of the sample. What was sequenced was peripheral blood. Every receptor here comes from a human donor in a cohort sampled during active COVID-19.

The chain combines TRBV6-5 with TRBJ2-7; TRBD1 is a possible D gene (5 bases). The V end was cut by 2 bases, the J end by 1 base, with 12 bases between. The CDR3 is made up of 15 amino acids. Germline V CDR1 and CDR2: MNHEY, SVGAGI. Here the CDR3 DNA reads TGTGCCAGCAGTTACACCCTGACAGAATCCTACGAGCAGTACTTC. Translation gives CASSYTLTESYEQYF.

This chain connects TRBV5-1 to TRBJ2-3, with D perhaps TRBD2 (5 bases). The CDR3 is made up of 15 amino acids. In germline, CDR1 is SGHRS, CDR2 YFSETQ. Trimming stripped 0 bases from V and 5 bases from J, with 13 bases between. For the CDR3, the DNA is TGCGCCAGCAGCTTGGCCGCCGCGGGTGGAGATACGCAGTATTTT. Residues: CASSLAAAGGDTQYF.

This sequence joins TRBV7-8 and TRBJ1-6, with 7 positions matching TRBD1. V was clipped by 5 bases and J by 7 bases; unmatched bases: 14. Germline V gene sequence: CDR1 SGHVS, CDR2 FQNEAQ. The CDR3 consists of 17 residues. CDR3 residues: CASSLPGPGQRNSPLHF. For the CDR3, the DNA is TGTGCCAGCAGCCTACCCGGGCCGGGACAGAGGAATTCACCCCTCCACTTT.

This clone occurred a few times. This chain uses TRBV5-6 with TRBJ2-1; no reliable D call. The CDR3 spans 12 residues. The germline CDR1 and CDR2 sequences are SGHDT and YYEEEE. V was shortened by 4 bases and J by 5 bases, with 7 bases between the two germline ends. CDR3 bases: TGTGCCAGCAGCCGTGGGCACAATGAGCAGTTCTTC. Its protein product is CASSRGHNEQFF.

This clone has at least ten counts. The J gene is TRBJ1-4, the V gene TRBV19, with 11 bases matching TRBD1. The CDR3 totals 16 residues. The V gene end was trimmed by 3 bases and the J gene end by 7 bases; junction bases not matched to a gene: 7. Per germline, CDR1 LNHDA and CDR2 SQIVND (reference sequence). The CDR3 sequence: CASSMRTGGVGEKLFF. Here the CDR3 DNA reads TGTGCCAGTAGTATGAGGACAGGGGGCGTCGGTGAAAAACTGTTTTTT. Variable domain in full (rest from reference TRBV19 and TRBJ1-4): DGGITQSPKYLFRKEGQNVTLSCEQNLNHDAMYWYRQDPGQGLRLIYYSQIVNDFQKGDIAEGYSVSREKKESFPLTVTSAQKNPTAFYLCASSMRTGGVGEKLFFGSGTQLSVL.

This CDR3 reads CASSQEVVPYNEQFF. The CDR3 DNA follows: TGCGCCAGCAGCCAAGAAGTAGTACCTTACAATGAGCAGTTCTTC. V and J are TRBV4-3 and TRBJ2-1, with D unclear. This CDR3 contains 15 residues. The V end lost 0 bases, the J end lost 4 bases, and 10 bases lay between the germline ends. Per the germline V gene, CDR1 is LGHNA and CDR2 is YSLEER.

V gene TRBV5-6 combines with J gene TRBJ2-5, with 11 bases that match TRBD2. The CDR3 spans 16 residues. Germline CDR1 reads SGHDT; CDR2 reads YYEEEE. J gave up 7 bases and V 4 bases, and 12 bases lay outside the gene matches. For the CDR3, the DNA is TGTGCCAGCAGCCTCCCCCTAGCGGGAGGTTTGGTGACCCAGTACTTC. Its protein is CASSLPLAGGLVTQYF.

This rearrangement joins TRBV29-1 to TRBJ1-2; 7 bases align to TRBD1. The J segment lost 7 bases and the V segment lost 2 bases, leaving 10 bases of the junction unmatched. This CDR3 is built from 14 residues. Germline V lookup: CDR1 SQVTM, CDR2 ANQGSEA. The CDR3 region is CSVEPTDRWAGYTF. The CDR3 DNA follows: TGCAGCGTTGAACCTACGGACAGGTGGGCTGGCTACACCTTC.

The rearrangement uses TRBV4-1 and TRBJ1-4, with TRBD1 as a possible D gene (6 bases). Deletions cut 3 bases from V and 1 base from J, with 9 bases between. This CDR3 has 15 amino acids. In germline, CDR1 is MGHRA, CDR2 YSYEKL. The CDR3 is CASSQGAGTNEKLFF. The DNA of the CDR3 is TGCGCCAGCAGCCAGGGGGCAGGAACTAATGAAAAACTGTTTTTT.

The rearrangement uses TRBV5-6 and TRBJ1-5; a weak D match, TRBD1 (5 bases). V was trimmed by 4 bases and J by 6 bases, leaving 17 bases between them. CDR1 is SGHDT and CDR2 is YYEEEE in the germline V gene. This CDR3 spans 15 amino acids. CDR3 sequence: CASSTSGGSGQPQHF. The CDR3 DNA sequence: TGTGCCAGCAGCACCTCCGGGGGATCTGGTCAGCCCCAGCATTTT.

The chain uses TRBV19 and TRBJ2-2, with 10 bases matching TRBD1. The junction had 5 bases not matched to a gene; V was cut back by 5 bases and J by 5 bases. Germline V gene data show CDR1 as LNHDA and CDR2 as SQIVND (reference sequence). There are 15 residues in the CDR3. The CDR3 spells CASSPDRGFTGELFF. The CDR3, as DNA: TGTGCCAGTAGTCCGGACAGGGGGTTTACCGGGGAGCTGTTTTTT. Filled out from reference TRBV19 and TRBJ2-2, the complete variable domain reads DGGITQSPKYLFRKEGQNVTLSCEQNLNHDAMYWYRQDPGQGLRLIYYSQIVNDFQKGDIAEGYSVSREKKESFPLTVTSAQKNPTAFYLCASSPDRGFTGELFFGEGSRLTVL.

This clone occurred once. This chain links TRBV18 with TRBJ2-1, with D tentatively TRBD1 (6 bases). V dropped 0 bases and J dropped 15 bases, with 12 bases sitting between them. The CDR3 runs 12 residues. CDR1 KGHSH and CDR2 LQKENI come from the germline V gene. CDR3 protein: CASSPPQGNPFF. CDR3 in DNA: TGTGCCAGCTCACCACCCCAGGGGAATCCGTTCTTC.

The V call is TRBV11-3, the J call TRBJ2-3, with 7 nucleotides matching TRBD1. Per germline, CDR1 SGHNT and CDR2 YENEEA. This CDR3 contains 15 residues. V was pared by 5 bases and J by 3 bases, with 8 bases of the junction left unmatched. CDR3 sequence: CASSEGQEVTDTQYF. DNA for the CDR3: TGTGCCAGCAGCGAAGGACAGGAAGTAACAGATACGCAGTATTTT. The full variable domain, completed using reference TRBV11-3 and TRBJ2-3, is EAGVVQSPRYKIIEKKQPVAFWCNPISGHNTLYWYLQNLGQGPELLIRYENEEAVDDSQLPKDRFSAERLKGVDSTLKIQPAELGDSAVYLCASSEGQEVTDTQYFGPGTRLTVL.

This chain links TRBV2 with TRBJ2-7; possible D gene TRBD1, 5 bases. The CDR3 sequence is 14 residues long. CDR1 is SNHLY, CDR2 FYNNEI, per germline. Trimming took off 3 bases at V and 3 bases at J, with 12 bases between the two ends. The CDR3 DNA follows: TGTGCCAGCAGTGATTTGCAGGGAAACTACGAGCAGTACTTC. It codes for CASSDLQGNYEQYF. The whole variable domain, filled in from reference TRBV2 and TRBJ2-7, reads EPEVTQTPSHQVTQMGQEVILRCVPISNHLYFYWYRQILGQKVEFLVSFYNNEISEKSEIFDDQFSVERPDGSNFTLKIRSTKLEDSAMYFCASSDLQGNYEQYFGPGTRLTVT.

DNA of the CDR3: TGCAGCGTGAGGGGGATTGGGGCAACCTACGAGCAGTACTTC. It translates to CSVRGIGATYEQYF. This chain joins TRBV29-1 and TRBJ2-7, with a weak D call TRBD1 (6 bases). The CDR3 is 14 amino acids. The germline V gene has CDR1 SQVTM and CDR2 ANQGSEA. V lost 6 bases and J lost 2, with 17 bases in between.

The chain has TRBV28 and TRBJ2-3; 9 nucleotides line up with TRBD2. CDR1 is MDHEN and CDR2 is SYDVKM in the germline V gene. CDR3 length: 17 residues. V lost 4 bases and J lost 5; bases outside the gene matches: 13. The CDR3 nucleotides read TGTGCCAGCAGTTCCCCGACTAGCGGTCGAAGAGTAGATACGCAGTATTTT. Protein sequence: CASSSPTSGRRVDTQYF.

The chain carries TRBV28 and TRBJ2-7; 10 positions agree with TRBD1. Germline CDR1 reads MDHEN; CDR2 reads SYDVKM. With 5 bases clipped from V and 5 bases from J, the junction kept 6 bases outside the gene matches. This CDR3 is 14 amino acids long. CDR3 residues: CASSAGTGVHEQYF. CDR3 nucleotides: TGTGCCAGCAGTGCCGGGACAGGGGTACACGAGCAGTACTTC.

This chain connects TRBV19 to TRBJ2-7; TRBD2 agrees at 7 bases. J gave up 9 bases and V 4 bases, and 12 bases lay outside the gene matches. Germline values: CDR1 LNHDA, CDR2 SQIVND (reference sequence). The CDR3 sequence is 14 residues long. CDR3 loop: CASSSALAASMQYF. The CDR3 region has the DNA TGTGCCAGTAGTAGCGCGCTAGCGGCGTCGATGCAGTACTTC. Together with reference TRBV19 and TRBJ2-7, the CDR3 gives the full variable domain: DGGITQSPKYLFRKEGQNVTLSCEQNLNHDAMYWYRQDPGQGLRLIYYSQIVNDFQKGDIAEGYSVSREKKESFPLTVTSAQKNPTAFYLCASSSALAASMQYFGPGTRLTVT.